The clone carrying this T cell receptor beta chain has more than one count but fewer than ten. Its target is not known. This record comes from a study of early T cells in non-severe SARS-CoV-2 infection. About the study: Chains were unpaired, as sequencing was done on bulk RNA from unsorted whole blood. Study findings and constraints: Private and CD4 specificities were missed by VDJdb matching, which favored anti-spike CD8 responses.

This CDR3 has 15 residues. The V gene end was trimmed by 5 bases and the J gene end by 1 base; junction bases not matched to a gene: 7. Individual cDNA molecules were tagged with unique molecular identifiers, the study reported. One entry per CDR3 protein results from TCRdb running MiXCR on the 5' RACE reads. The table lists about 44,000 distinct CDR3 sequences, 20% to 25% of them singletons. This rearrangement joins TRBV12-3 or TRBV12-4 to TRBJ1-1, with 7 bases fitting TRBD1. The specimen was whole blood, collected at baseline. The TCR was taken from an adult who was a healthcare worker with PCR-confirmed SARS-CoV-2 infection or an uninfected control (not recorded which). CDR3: CASSILTGPNTEAFF. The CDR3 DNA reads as TGTGCCAGCAGTATCCTGACAGGGCCGAACACTGAAGCTTTCTTT.